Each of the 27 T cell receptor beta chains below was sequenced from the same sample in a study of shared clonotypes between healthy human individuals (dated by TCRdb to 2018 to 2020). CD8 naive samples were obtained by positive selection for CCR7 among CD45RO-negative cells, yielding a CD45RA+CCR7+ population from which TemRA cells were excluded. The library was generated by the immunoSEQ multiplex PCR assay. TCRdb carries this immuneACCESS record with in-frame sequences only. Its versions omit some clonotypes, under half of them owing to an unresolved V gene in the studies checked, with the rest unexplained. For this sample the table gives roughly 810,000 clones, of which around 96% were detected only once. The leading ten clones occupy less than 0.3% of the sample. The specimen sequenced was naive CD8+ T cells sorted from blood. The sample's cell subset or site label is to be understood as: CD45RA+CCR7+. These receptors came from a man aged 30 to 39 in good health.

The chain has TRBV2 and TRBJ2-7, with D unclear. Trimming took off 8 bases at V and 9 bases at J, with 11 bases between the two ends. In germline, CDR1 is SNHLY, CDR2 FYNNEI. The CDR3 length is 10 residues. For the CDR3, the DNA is TGTGCCAGCCTAGGCAAATCGCAGTACTTC. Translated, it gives CASLGKSQYF.

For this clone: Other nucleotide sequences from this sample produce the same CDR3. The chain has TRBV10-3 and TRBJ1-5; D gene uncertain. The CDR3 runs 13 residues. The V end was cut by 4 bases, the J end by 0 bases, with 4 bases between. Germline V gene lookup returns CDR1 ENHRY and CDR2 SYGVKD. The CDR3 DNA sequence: TGTGCCATCAGTGCGGGTAGCAATCAGCCCCAGCATTTT. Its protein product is CAISAGSNQPQHF.

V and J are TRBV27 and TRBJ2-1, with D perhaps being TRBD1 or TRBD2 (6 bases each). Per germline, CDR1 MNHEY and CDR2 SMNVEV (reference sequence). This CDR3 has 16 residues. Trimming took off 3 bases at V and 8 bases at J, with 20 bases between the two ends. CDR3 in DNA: TGTGCCAGCAGTTTGGGGGGAACAGGGAACCCGCATGAGCAGTTCTTC. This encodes CASSLGGTGNPHEQFF.

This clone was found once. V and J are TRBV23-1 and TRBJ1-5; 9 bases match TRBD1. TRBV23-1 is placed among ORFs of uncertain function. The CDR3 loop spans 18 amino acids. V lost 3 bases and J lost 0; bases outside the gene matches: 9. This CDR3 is CASSQTDRGKPSNQPQHF. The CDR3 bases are TGCGCCAGCAGTCAGACGGACAGGGGAAAACCTAGCAATCAGCCCCAGCATTTT.

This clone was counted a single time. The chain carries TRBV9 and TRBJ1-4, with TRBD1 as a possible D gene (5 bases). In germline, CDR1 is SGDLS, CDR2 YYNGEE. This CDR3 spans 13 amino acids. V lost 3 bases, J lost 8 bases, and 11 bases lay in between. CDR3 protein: CASSAGTWEKLFF. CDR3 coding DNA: TGTGCCAGCAGCGCGGGGACGTGGGAAAAACTGTTTTTT.

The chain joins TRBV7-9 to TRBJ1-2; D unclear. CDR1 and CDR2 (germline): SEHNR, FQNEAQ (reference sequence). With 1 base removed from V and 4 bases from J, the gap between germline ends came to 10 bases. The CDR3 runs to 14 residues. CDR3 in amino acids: CASSLDGSFYGYTF. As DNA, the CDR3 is TGTGCCAGCAGCTTAGATGGGAGTTTCTATGGCTACACCTTC.

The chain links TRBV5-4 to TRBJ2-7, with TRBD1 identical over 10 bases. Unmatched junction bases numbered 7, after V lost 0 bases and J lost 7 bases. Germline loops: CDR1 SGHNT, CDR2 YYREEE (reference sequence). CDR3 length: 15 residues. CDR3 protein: CASSLEGTGAREQYF. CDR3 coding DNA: TGTGCCAGCAGCTTGGAAGGGACAGGGGCTAGGGAGCAGTACTTC.

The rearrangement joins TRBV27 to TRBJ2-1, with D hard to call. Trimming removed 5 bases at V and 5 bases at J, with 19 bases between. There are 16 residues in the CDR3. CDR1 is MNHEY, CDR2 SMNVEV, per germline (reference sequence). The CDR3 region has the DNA TGTGCCAGCAGTACCATCCGCGGAGCCAGCCACAATGAGCAGTTCTTC. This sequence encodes CASSTIRGASHNEQFF.

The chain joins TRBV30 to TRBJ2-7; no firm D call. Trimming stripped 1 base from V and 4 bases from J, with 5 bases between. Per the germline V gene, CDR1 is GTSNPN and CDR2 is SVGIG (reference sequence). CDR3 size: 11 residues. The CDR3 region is CAWSAVYEQYF. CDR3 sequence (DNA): TGTGCCTGGAGTGCGGTATACGAGCAGTACTTC.

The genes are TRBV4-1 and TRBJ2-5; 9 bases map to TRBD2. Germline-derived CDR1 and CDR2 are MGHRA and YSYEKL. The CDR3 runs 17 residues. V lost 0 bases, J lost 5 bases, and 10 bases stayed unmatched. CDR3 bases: TGCGCCAGCAGCCAAGATCCGGGCGGGAGGGCCTCGGAGACCCAGTACTTC. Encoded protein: CASSQDPGGRASETQYF.

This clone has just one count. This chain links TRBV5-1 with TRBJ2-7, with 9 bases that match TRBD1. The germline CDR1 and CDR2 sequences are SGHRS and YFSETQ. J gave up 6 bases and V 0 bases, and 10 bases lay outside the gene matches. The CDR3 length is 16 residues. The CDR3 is CASSLAVSGQGFEQYF. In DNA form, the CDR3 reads TGCGCCAGCAGCTTGGCGGTTTCGGGACAGGGATTCGAGCAGTACTTC. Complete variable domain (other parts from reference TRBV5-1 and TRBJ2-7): KAGVTQTPRYLIKTRGQQVTLSCSPISGHRSVSWYQQTPGQGLQFLFEYFSETQRNKGNFPGRFSGRQFSNSRSEMNVSTLELGDSALYLCASSLAVSGQGFEQYFGPGTRLTVT.

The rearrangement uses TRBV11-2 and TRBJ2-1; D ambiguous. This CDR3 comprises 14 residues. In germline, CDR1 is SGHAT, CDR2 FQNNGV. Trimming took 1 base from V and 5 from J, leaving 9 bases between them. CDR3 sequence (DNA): TGTGCCAGCAGCTTAGTGGTCGGTGACAATGAGCAGTTCTTC. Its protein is CASSLVVGDNEQFF.

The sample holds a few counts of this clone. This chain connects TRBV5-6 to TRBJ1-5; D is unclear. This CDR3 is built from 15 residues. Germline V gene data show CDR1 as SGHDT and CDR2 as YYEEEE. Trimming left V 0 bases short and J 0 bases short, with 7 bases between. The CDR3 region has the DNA TGTGCCAGCAGCTTGGAAGGGTATAGCAATCAGCCCCAGCATTTT. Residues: CASSLEGYSNQPQHF. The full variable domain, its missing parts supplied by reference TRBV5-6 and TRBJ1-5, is DAGVTQSPTHLIKTRGQQVTLRCSPKSGHDTVSWYQQALGQGPQFIFQYYEEEERQRGNFPDRFSGHQFPNYSSELNVNALLLGDSALYLCASSLEGYSNQPQHFGDGTRLSIL.

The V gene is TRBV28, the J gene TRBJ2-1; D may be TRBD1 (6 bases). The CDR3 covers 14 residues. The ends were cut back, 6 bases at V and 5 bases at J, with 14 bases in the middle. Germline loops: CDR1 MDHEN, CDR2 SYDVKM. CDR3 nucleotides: TGTGCCAGCAGCCTACTAAGGGGGAACAATGAGCAGTTCTTC. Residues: CASSLLRGNNEQFF.

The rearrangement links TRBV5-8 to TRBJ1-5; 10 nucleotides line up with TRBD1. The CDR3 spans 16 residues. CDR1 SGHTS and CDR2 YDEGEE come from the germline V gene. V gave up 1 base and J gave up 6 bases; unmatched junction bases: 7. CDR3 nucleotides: TGTGCCAGCAGCTTGTTGGGGACAGGGGCGAGTCAGCCCCAGCATTTT. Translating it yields CASSLLGTGASQPQHF.

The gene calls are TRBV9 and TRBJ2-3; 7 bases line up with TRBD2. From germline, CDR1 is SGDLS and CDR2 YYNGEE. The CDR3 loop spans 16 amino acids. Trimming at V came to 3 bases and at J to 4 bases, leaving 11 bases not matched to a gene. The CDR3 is CASSAASGQRADTQYF. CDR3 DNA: TGTGCCAGCAGCGCTGCTAGCGGCCAGCGGGCAGATACGCAGTATTTT.

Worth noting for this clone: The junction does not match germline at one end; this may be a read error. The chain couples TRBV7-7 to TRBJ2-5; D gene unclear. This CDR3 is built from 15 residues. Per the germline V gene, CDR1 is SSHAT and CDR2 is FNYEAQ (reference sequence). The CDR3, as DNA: TGTGCTAGCAGCATCGGCCCGACTGGGCAAGAGACCCAGTACTTC. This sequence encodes CASSIGPTGQETQYF.

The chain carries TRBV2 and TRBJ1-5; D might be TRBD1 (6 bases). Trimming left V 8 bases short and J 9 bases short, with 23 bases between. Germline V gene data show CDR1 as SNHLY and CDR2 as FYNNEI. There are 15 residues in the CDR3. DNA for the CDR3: TGTGCCAGCTCTGACAGCCGATTAGGGGGTGGGCCCCAGCATTTT. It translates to CASSDSRLGGGPQHF.

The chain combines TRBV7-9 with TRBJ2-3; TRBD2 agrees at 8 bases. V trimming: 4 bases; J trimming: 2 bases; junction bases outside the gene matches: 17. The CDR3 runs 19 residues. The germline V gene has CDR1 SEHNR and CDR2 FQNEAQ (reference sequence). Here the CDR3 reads CASSYRAPGTRMYTDTQYF. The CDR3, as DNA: TGTGCCAGCAGCTACAGAGCTCCCGGGACTAGGATGTACACAGATACGCAGTATTTT.

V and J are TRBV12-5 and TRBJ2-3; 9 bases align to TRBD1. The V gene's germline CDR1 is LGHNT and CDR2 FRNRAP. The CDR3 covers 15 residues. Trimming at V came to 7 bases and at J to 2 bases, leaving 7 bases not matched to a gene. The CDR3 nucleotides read TGTGCTAGTGTCGACGGGGACAGGGCCACAGATACGCAGTATTTT. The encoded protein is CASVDGDRATDTQYF.

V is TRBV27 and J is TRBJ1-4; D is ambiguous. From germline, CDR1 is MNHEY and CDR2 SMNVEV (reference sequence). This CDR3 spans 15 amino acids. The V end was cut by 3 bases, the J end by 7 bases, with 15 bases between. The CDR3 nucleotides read TGTGCCAGCAGTTTGTTTGGATTAGTCGGTGAAAAACTGTTTTTT. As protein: CASSLFGLVGEKLFF.

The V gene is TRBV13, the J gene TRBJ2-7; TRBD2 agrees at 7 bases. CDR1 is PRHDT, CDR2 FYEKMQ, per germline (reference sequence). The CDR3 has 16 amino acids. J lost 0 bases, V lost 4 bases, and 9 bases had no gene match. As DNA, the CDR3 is TGTGCCAGCAGCTCCCTTCGGGAGGACAACTCCTACGAGCAGTACTTC. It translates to CASSSLREDNSYEQYF.

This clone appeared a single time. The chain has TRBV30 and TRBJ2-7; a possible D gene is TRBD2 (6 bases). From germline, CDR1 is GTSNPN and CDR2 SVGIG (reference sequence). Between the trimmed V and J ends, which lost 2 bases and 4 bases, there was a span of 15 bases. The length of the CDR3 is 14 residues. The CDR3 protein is CAWSFRGLKYEQYF. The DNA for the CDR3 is TGTGCCTGGAGTTTCCGGGGGTTGAAGTACGAGCAGTACTTC.

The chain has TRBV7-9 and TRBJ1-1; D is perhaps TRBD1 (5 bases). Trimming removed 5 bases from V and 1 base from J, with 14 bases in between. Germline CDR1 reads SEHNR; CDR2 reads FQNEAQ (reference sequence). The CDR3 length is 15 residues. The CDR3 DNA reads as TGTGCCAGCAGCCCCCGGACGGGGACGAACACTGAAGCTTTCTTT. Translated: CASSPRTGTNTEAFF.

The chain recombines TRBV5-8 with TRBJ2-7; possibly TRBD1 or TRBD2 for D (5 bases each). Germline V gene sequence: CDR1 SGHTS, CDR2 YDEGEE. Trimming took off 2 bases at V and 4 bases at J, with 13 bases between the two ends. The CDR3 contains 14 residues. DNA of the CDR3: TGTGCCAGCAGCTTTGACGGGACGCTGTACGAGCAGTACTTC. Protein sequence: CASSFDGTLYEQYF.

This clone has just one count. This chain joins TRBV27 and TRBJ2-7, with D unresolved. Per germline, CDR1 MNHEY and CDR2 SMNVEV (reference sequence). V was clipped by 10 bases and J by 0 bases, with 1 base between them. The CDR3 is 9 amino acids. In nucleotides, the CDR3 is TGTGCCATCTCCTACGAGCAGTACTTC. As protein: CAISYEQYF.

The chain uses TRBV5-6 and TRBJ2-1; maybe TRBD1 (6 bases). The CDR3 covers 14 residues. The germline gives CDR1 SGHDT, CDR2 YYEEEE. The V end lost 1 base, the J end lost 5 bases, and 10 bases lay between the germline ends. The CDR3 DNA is TGTGCCAGCAGCTTGCCTTGGACAGACAATGAGCAGTTCTTC. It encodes CASSLPWTDNEQFF.